These 30 T cell receptor beta chains share one sample of origin, sequenced in a study of T cell changes during pregnancy in multiple sclerosis (dated by TCRdb to 2018 to 2020). Receptor libraries were prepared by the immunoSEQ multiplex PCR assay. TCRdb mirrors the immuneACCESS table, restricted to in-frame sequences. Some clones are absent from its copies; in checked studies, under half trace to an unresolved V gene, and the reason for the others is unknown. This sample has more than 70,000 clones in its table, and roughly 90% of those were observed once. The ten largest clones represent around 0.93% of the sample. This sample comprised peripheral blood, obtained before pregnancy. These receptors were collected from a female donor with multiple sclerosis, enrolled in a pregnancy study.

V is TRBV6-5 and J is TRBJ2-5; possible D gene TRBD1, 8 bases. There are 15 residues in the CDR3. Trimming took 2 bases from V and 4 from J, leaving 14 bases between them. Germline V CDR1 and CDR2: MNHEY, SVGAGI. The CDR3 reads CASSYTDREGETQYF. CDR3 DNA sequence: TGTGCCAGCAGTTACACGGACAGGGAGGGAGAGACCCAGTACTTC.

The chain carries TRBV5-4 and TRBJ1-1; D uncertain. V lost 3 bases and J 0 bases, leaving 12 bases between the germline ends. Germline CDR1 SGHNT, CDR2 YYREEE (reference sequence). This CDR3 comprises 15 residues. CDR3 coding DNA: TGTGCCAGCAGCTGGGTGGGAGGCATGAACACTGAAGCTTTCTTT. Its protein is CASSWVGGMNTEAFF.

This chain links TRBV5-4 with TRBJ2-2; 13 bases are a match to TRBD2. Germline V gives CDR1 SGHNT, CDR2 YYREEE (reference sequence). This CDR3 comprises 18 residues. V trimming: 0 bases; J trimming: 3 bases; junction bases outside the gene matches: 5. CDR3 region: CASSLETSGGSYTGELFF. The CDR3 region has the DNA TGTGCCAGCAGCTTGGAGACTAGCGGGGGGTCCTACACCGGGGAGCTGTTTTTT.

The V gene is TRBV19, the J gene TRBJ2-7; unclear D gene. V was pared by 1 base and J by 6 bases, with 10 bases between. The length of the CDR3 is 13 residues. Germline CDR1 LNHDA, CDR2 SQIVND (reference sequence). The CDR3 nucleotides read TGTGCCAGTAGTATAGGGGCCTATTTCGAGCAGTACTTC. Protein sequence: CASSIGAYFEQYF.

The V call is TRBV7-8, the J call TRBJ2-7; 8 nucleotides align to TRBD2. The CDR3 runs 17 residues. Germline assignment: CDR1 SGHVS and CDR2 FQNEAQ. Trimming removed 1 base from V and 5 bases from J; junction bases left unmatched: 13. This CDR3 reads CASSLGGGGGRWNEQYF. Here the CDR3 DNA reads TGTGCCAGCAGCTTAGGCGGCGGCGGGGGGCGTTGGAACGAGCAGTACTTC.

This rearrangement joins TRBV13 to TRBJ2-2, with D unresolved. Germline V gives CDR1 PRHDT, CDR2 FYEKMQ (reference sequence). V gave up 4 bases and J gave up 0 bases, with 15 bases separating them. The CDR3 totals 17 residues. The DNA of the CDR3 is TGTGCCAGCAGCTCCCGTGGTCCGGTTTCGAACACCGGGGAGCTGTTTTTT. The encoded protein is CASSSRGPVSNTGELFF.

The V and J genes are TRBV25-1 and TRBJ1-2; 8 bases are a match to TRBD1. V shed 6 bases and J 3 bases; nucleotides not matched to a gene: 6. The CDR3 extends over 14 amino acids. Per germline, CDR1 MGHDK and CDR2 SYGVNS. The chain's CDR3 is CASRLTGEDYGYTF. CDR3 bases: TGTGCCAGCAGGCTGACAGGGGAGGACTATGGCTACACCTTC.

The CDR3 protein is CASSIPTPGAEAFF. CDR3 nucleotide sequence: TGTGCCAGTAGTATACCCACCCCCGGGGCTGAAGCTTTCTTT. The rearrangement uses TRBV19 and TRBJ1-1, with unresolved D. V lost 2 bases, J lost 6 bases, and 13 bases lay in between. The germline gives CDR1 LNHDA, CDR2 SQIVND (reference sequence). CDR3 length: 14 residues.

The chain combines TRBV2 with TRBJ2-2, with 7 bases identical to TRBD2. V was pared by 7 bases and J by 7 bases, with 12 bases of the junction left unmatched. The CDR3 consists of 15 residues. CDR1 is SNHLY and CDR2 is FYNNEI in the germline V gene. The CDR3 region is CASKGNTGEGGELFF. The CDR3 DNA reads as TGTGCCAGCAAAGGAAACACGGGGGAGGGCGGGGAGCTGTTTTTT.

V usage is TRBV5-1 and J usage is TRBJ1-2; D not certain. The V gene lost 0 bases and the J gene lost 0 bases, with 6 bases spanning the gap. The germline V gene encodes CDR1 SGHRS and CDR2 YFSETQ. The CDR3 covers 14 residues. DNA for the CDR3: TGCGCCAGCAGCTTGGGACATCCTAACTATGGCTACACCTTC. Protein product: CASSLGHPNYGYTF.

This chain joins TRBV14 and TRBJ2-2; D perhaps matches TRBD2 (5 bases). Per the germline V gene, CDR1 is SGHDN and CDR2 is FVKESK. The CDR3 runs 14 residues. Trimming pared 4 bases from V and 5 bases from J, leaving 11 bases between. The CDR3 spells CASSLRGWTGELFF. In DNA form, the CDR3 reads TGTGCCAGCAGCCTCCGAGGGTGGACCGGGGAGCTGTTTTTT.

This clone appeared once. V usage is TRBV7-9 and J usage is TRBJ1-1; D unclear. This CDR3 region has 13 residues. Trimming took 3 bases from V and 1 from J, leaving 6 bases between them. In germline, CDR1 is SEHNR, CDR2 FQNEAQ (reference sequence). CDR3 protein: CASSFRGNTEAFF. The CDR3 coding sequence is TGTGCCAGCAGCTTCCGAGGGAACACTGAAGCTTTCTTT.

The chain carries TRBV9 and TRBJ2-7; 8 nucleotides match TRBD2. The J segment lost 3 bases and the V segment lost 4 bases, leaving 12 bases of the junction unmatched. The CDR3 loop spans 16 amino acids. Germline CDR1 and CDR2: SGDLS and YYNGEE. The CDR3 region is CASSPQGVSGGYEQYF. CDR3 bases: TGTGCCAGCAGCCCGCAGGGTGTAAGCGGGGGCTACGAGCAGTACTTC.

The chain combines TRBV18 with TRBJ2-1; D remains ambiguous. Germline CDR1 reads KGHSH; CDR2 reads LQKENI. V was pared by 2 bases and J by 8 bases, with 7 bases between. The CDR3 is 12 amino acids. CDR3 coding DNA: TGTGCCAGCTCACCAATGAGCTATGAGCAGTTCTTC. Translating it yields CASSPMSYEQFF.

The sample holds one count of this clone. The chain recombines TRBV13 with TRBJ2-5; 7 bases match TRBD1. Trimming took 4 bases from V and 3 from J; bases not matched to a gene: 5. Germline V gene sequence: CDR1 PRHDT, CDR2 FYEKMQ (reference sequence). The CDR3 has 14 amino acids. CDR3 residues: CASSSSGQEETQYF. The DNA of the CDR3 is TGTGCCAGCAGCTCCTCTGGACAGGAAGAGACCCAGTACTTC.

V usage is TRBV6-5 and J usage is TRBJ2-7, with 10 bases aligning to TRBD1. This CDR3 is 14 amino acids long. Germline CDR1 reads MNHEY; CDR2 reads SVGAGI. With 5 bases clipped from V and 7 bases from J, the junction kept 8 bases outside the gene matches. The CDR3 region has the DNA TGTGCCAGCAGTCCCCCCGGGACAGGGGAAGAGCAGTACTTC. Encoded protein: CASSPPGTGEEQYF.

This clone was seen just once. The chain joins TRBV5-1 to TRBJ2-1, with D tentatively TRBD1 (5 bases). V lost 2 bases and J lost 2, with 8 bases in between. Germline lookup yields CDR1 SGHRS and CDR2 YFSETQ. The CDR3 is 14 residues long. The CDR3 bases are TGCGCCAGCAGCTTCCGCAGGGCCTACAATGAGCAGTTCTTC. It translates to CASSFRRAYNEQFF.

The chain couples TRBV6-1 to TRBJ1-1; maybe TRBD1 (6 bases). This CDR3 contains 14 residues. Germline CDR1 reads MNHNS; CDR2 reads SASEGT. V was trimmed by 6 bases and J by 3 bases, leaving 14 bases between them. CDR3 loop: CASSPQGRYTEAFF. CDR3 in DNA: TGTGCCAGCAGCCCACAGGGACGGTACACTGAAGCTTTCTTT.

This clone appeared a single time. This chain connects TRBV15 to TRBJ1-5; 7 bases agree with TRBD1. After removal of 4 bases from V and 1 base from J, the junction contained 1 base not matched to a gene. The length of the CDR3 is 14 residues. Germline values: CDR1 LNHNV, CDR2 YYDKDF (reference sequence). CDR3 nucleotide sequence: TGTGCCACCAGCAAACAGGGGAGCAATCAGCCCCAGCATTTT. Protein: CATSKQGSNQPQHF.

The chain joins TRBV12-5 to TRBJ1-4, with 8 nucleotides matching TRBD1. This CDR3 has 15 amino acids. J lost 4 bases, V lost 4 bases, and 5 bases had no gene match. CDR1 is LGHNT and CDR2 is FRNRAP in the germline V gene. The CDR3 region is CASGSSGQVNEKLFF. CDR3 DNA sequence: TGTGCTAGTGGTTCCTCGGGACAGGTTAATGAAAAACTGTTTTTT.

The rearrangement links TRBV28 to TRBJ2-1; D might be TRBD1 (6 bases). This CDR3 region has 15 residues. Per the germline V gene, CDR1 is MDHEN and CDR2 is SYDVKM. Deletions cut 4 bases from V and 1 base from J, with 11 bases between. The CDR3 is CASSSSGVSYNEQFF. The CDR3 DNA sequence: TGTGCCAGCAGTTCCTCAGGGGTTTCCTACAATGAGCAGTTCTTC. Variable domain in full (rest from reference TRBV28 and TRBJ2-1): DVKVTQSSRYLVKRTGEKVFLECVQDMDHENMFWYRQDPGLGLRLIYFSYDVKMKEKGDIPEGYSVSREKKERFSLILESASTNQTSMYLCASSSSGVSYNEQFFGPGTRLTVL.

The genes are TRBV11-2 and TRBJ1-5, with D hard to call. V lost 2 bases and J 0 bases, leaving 11 bases between the germline ends. CDR1 and CDR2 (germline): SGHAT, FQNNGV. This CDR3 spans 16 amino acids. The CDR3 reads CASSLMAGYSNQPQHF. The CDR3 coding sequence is TGTGCCAGCAGCTTAATGGCAGGATATAGCAATCAGCCCCAGCATTTT.

The rearrangement joins TRBV25-1 to TRBJ2-7; D may be TRBD1 (5 bases). CDR3 length: 13 residues. The germline CDR1 and CDR2 sequences are MGHDK and SYGVNS. V was pared by 2 bases and J by 9 bases, with 14 bases between. The CDR3 nucleotides are TGTGCCAGCAGTGAAAACAGGATCGACGGGCAGTACTTC. Translating gives CASSENRIDGQYF.

V gene TRBV14 combines with J gene TRBJ2-2, with 7 positions matching TRBD1. The trim removed 2 bases at V and 6 bases at J, leaving 0 bases unmatched. Germline V CDR1 and CDR2: SGHDN, FVKESK. CDR3 length equals 13 residues. The CDR3 region is CASSQTGAGELFF. The CDR3 DNA reads TGTGCCAGCAGCCAAACAGGGGCCGGGGAGCTGTTTTTT.

The J gene is TRBJ2-7, the V gene TRBV11-2; unclear D gene. Germline V gives CDR1 SGHAT, CDR2 FQNNGV. V dropped 0 bases and J dropped 4 bases, with 13 bases sitting between them. This CDR3 comprises 15 residues. CDR3: CASSLELAQIYEQYF. In nucleotides, the CDR3 is TGTGCCAGCAGCTTAGAACTTGCACAGATTTACGAGCAGTACTTC.

The chain is built from TRBV6-5 and TRBJ2-1; D may be TRBD1 (5 bases). The V gene lost 0 bases and the J gene lost 4 bases, with 13 bases spanning the gap. The CDR3 extends over 16 amino acids. Germline CDR1 and CDR2: MNHEY and SVGAGI. The DNA of the CDR3 is TGTGCCAGCAGTTACTCGAGCTATAAGGGGTACAATGAGCAGTTCTTC. This gives the protein CASSYSSYKGYNEQFF.

The chain has TRBV7-8 and TRBJ1-2, with a possible D match to TRBD1 (5 bases). Trimming took off 4 bases at V and 5 bases at J, with 11 bases between the two ends. CDR3 length: 13 residues. Germline CDR1 is SGHVS and CDR2 is FQNEAQ. CDR3 amino acids: CASSSDSKYGYTF. The CDR3 DNA reads as TGTGCCAGCAGCTCCGACAGTAAATATGGCTACACCTTC.

This clone occurred once. This CDR3 is CASSATTLNTEAFF. The CDR3 nucleotides read TGCGCCAGCAGCGCCACGACACTGAACACTGAAGCTTTCTTT. V usage is TRBV5-1 and J usage is TRBJ1-1; D is uncertain. Looked up from germline, CDR1 is SGHRS and CDR2 is YFSETQ. The CDR3 is 14 residues long. Trimming cost V 4 bases and J 0 bases, with 10 bases left between them.

The chain links TRBV19 to TRBJ1-1; possible D gene TRBD1, 6 bases. Trimming shortened V by 3 bases and J by 4 bases, and 12 bases separated the two germline ends. This CDR3 is 14 amino acids long. Germline V lookup: CDR1 LNHDA, CDR2 SQIVND (reference sequence). The CDR3 nucleotides are TGTGCCAGTAGTATCAGCGGGGGCGGCACTGAAGCTTTCTTT. Its protein product is CASSISGGGTEAFF.

This rearrangement joins TRBV6-1 to TRBJ1-2; TRBD1 aligns across 9 bases. J lost 8 bases, V lost 7 bases, and 8 bases had no gene match. Germline V lookup: CDR1 MNHNS, CDR2 SASEGT. The CDR3 loop spans 13 amino acids. In nucleotides, the CDR3 is TGTGCCAGCAACCTGGACAGGGGTGGAGGCTACACCTTC. Protein sequence: CASNLDRGGGYTF.